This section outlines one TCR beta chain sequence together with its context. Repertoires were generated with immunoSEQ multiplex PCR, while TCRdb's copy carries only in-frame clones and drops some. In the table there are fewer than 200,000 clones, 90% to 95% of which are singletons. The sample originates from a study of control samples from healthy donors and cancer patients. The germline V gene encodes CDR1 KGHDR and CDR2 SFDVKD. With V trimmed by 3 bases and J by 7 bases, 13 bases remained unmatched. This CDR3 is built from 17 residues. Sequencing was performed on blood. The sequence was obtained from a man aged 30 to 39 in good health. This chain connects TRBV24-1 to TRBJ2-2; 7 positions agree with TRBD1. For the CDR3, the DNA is TGTGCCACCAGTGATGCCGGGACAGCCAGGGGTGGCGGGGAGCTGTTTTTT. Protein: CATSDAGTARGGGELFF.